What follows describes a single T cell receptor (beta chain). Its antigen is not identified. Amplification of TCR beta CDR3 regions used RNA as the template. HTBI primers were used for first-round RT-PCR of the TCR CDR3. MiXCR, applied by TCRdb to the multiplex PCR reads, yields one record per CDR3 protein. The sample lists about 400,000 distinct CDR3 sequences; just under 15% were seen once. The sample belongs to a study of T cells in Graves' hyperthyroidism and ophthalmopathy. For the study at large: Peripheral blood was acquired at first diagnosis, ahead of any therapy whatsoever.

Points from the study as a whole: Most thyroid clonotypes that were expanded above 0.001 also turned up in blood. It was a median around seven months before onset that the model predicted ophthalmopathy.

CDR3 size: 15 residues. Germline assignment: CDR1 MNHNS and CDR2 SASEGT. Trimming cost V 5 bases and J 3 bases, with 14 bases left between them. The sequence was collected from a woman in her thirties with Graves' hyperthyroidism. The V and J genes are TRBV6-1 and TRBJ2-1; possibly TRBD2 for D (5 bases). Sequenced material: blood. CDR3 sequence reads: CASSSPASGYNEQFF. As DNA, the CDR3 is TGTGCCAGCAGTTCCCCCGCAAGCGGCTACAATGAGCAGTTCTTC.